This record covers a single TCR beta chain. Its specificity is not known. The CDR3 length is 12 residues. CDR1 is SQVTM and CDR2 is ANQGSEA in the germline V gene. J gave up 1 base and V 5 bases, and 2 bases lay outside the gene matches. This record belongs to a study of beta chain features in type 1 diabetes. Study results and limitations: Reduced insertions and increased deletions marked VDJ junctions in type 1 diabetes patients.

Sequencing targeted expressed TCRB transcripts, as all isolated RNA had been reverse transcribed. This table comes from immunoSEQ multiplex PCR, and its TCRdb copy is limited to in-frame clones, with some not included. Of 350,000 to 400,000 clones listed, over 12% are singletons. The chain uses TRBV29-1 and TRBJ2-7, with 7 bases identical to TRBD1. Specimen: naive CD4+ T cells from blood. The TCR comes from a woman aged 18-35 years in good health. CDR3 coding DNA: TGCAGCGTTCACAGGGGATCCTACGAGCAGTACTTC. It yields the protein CSVHRGSYEQYF.